Sequencing of this T cell receptor beta chain was carried out in a study of shared clonotypes between healthy human individuals. Study-level points and caveats: It was the non-shared clonotypes that had lower generation probabilities than clonotypes shared by all four donors. Naive CD4 clonotype sharing across a few donors was about 5%. In the sorted subsets, rarefaction showed sequencing was incomplete despite large depth.

Comments on this clone: The antigen remains undetermined.

Clones were sequenced by immunoSEQ multiplex PCR, and TCRdb holds only the in-frame ones, with some missing. This table holds about 2.3 million clones, over 85% found once. Sequenced material: naive CD4+ T cells from PBMCs. Subset defined: CD45RA+ positively selected. The receptor comes from a man younger than 30 in good health. Some clones in this sample may be carry-over from other donors' samples.

The CDR3 loop reads CATARDVNEKLFF. CDR3 nucleotide sequence: TGTGCCACCGCGAGGGATGTTAATGAAAAACTGTTTTTT. The chain recombines TRBV10-3 with TRBJ1-4, with no clear D. Per the germline V gene, CDR1 is ENHRY and CDR2 is SYGVKD. This CDR3 comprises 13 residues. V lost 10 bases, J lost 4 bases, and 13 bases lay in between.